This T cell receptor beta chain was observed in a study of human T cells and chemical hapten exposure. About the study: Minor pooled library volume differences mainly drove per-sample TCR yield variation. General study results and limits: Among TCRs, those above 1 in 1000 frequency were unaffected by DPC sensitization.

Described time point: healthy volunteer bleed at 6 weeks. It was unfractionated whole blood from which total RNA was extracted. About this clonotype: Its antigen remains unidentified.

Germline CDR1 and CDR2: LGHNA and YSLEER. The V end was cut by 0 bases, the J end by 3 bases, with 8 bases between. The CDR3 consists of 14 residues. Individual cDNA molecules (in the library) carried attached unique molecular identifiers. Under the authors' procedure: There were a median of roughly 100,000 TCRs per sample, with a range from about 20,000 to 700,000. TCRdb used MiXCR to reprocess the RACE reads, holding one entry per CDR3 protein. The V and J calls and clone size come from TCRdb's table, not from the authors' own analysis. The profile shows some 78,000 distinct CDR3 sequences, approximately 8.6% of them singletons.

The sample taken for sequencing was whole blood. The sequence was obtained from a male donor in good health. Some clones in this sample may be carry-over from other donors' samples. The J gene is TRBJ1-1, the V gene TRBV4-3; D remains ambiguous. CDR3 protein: CASSQDRAYTEAFF. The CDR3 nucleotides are TGCGCCAGCAGCCAAGATAGGGCGTACACTGAAGCTTTCTTT.